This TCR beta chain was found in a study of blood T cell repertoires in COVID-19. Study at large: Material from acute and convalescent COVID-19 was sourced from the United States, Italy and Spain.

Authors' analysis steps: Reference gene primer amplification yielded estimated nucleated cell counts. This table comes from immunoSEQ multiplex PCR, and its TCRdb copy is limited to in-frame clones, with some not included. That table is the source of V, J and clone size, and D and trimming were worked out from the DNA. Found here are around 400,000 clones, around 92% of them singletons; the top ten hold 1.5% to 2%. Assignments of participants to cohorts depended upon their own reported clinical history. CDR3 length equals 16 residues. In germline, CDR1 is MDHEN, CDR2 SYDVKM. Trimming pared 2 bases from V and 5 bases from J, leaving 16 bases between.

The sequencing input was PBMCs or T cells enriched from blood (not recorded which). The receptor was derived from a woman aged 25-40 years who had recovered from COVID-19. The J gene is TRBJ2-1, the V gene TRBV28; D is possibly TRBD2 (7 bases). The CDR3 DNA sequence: TGTGCCAGCAGTTTAGCTAGCGGAGGGGGGGACAATGAGCAGTTCTTC. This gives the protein CASSLASGGGDNEQFF.